This T cell receptor (beta chain) came from a study of T cells in localized non-small cell lung cancer. Study-level findings and limits: Heterogeneity within the tumor remains possible, as just one region underwent sequencing. Median 57 top-100 tumor clones were shared with paired adjacent lung. Higher blood T cell density went with longer overall survival. Uninvolved neighboring lung showed the greatest T cell clonality, exceeding tumor.

From germline, CDR1 is SNHLY and CDR2 FYNNEI. CDR3 length: 12 amino acids. Trimming left V 6 bases short and J 10 bases short, with 13 bases between. TCRdb keeps only in-frame clones here, not all; method: immunoSEQ multiplex PCR. This table has approximately 2,500 clones, roughly 25% appearing once. Only a few counts were recorded for this clone. Its antigen is not known. This specimen consisted of lung tumor tissue, obtained before any cancer treatment. This TCR was recovered from a woman aged 35-75 years with stage I lung adenocarcinoma. The V gene is TRBV2, the J gene TRBJ2-1; D gene unclear. CDR3 amino acids: CASSYQTTEQFF. In DNA form, the CDR3 reads TGTGCCAGCAGCTACCAAACTACCGAGCAGTTCTTC.